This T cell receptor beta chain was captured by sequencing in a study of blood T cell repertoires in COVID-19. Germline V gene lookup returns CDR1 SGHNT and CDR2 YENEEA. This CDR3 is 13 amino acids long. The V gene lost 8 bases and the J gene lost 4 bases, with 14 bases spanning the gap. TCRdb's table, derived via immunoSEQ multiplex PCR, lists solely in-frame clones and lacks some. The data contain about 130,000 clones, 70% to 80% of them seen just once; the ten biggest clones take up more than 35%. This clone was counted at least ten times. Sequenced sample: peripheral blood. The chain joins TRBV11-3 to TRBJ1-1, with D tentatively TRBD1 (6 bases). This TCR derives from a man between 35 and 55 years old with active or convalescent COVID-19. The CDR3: CASLMTGGTEAFF. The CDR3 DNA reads TGTGCCAGCCTAATGACAGGAGGCACTGAAGCTTTCTTT.